A selection of T cell receptor beta chains follows, all from one sample in a study of shared clonotypes between healthy human individuals. Only in-frame clones appear in the TCRdb table, and some are missing; sequencing was by immunoSEQ multiplex PCR. The sample lists over 850,000 clones; about four fifths were seen once. Material for sequencing was memory CD4+ T cells from PBMCs. The receptors originated from a man between 18 and 29 years old in good health. Some clones in this sample may be carry-over from other donors' samples. CDR3s include the opening cysteine and the closing phenylalanine or tryptophan. Fields, in order: D gene, V gene, J gene, clone size, CDR3 protein, CDR3 DNA. D genes are given only for firm matches. Clone size, where shown, is once, few, many, or a class for clones that have expanded.

TRBD2	TRBV5-1	TRBJ2-1	NA	CASSEGTSGRLYNEQFF	TGCGCCAGCAGCGAGGGGACTAGCGGGAGGCTGTACAATGAGCAGTTCTTC
NA	TRBV30	TRBJ2-5	few	CAWSQETQYF	TGTGCCTGGAGCCAAGAGACCCAGTACTTC
NA	TRBV27	TRBJ2-3	many	CASGPRGTQYF	TGTGCCTCGGGGCCGCGGGGCACGCAGTATTTT
NA	TRBV6-5	TRBJ1-3	NA	CASSTPTRDTIYF	TGTGCCAGCAGTACGCCGACGAGGGACACCATATATTTT
NA	TRBV5-1	TRBJ1-1	NA	CAGLRQVPMNTEAFF	TGCGCCGGCCTTCGGCAGGTTCCTATGAACACTGAAGCTTTCTTT
NA	TRBV4-3	TRBJ2-7	few	CASSRRLGTLNSYEQYF	TGCGCCAGCAGCCGAAGATTAGGGACCTTGAACTCCTACGAGCAGTACTTC
TRBD2	TRBV7-2	TRBJ2-7	NA	CASSLGAGGRYEQYF	TGTGCCAGCAGCTTAGGTGCGGGAGGGCGCTACGAGCAGTACTTC
NA	TRBV6-6	TRBJ2-4	NA	CASSSIGGQGKNIQYF	TGTGCCAGCAGTTCGATCGGGGGGCAAGGCAAAAACATTCAGTACTTC
NA	TRBV19	TRBJ2-7	NA	CASSKSDYNYEQYF	TGTGCCAGTAGTAAATCGGACTACAACTACGAGCAGTACTTC
TRBD1	TRBV28	TRBJ1-2	once	CASSPPDRGRGYTF	TGTGCCAGCAGTCCCCCGGACAGGGGGCGGGGCTACACCTTC
TRBD1	TRBV11-3	TRBJ2-5	NA	CASSLQQGVRETQYF	TGTGCCAGCAGCTTACAGCAGGGGGTTCGGGAGACCCAGTACTTC
NA	TRBV4-3	TRBJ2-5	NA	CASSQAGEGAETQYF	TGCGCCAGCAGCCAAGCGGGAGAGGGGGCAGAGACCCAGTACTTC
TRBD1	TRBV5-1	TRBJ1-5	NA	CASSLGSGGGQPQHF	TGCGCCAGCAGCTTGGGTTCAGGGGGCGGTCAGCCCCAGCATTTT
NA	TRBV7-9	TRBJ1-1	NA	CASSLGGFAEAFF	TGTGCCAGCAGCTTAGGGGGATTTGCTGAAGCTTTCTTT
NA	TRBV27	TRBJ1-4	NA	CASSRKRNEKLFF	TGTGCCAGCAGCCGGAAGAGGAATGAAAAACTGTTTTTT
NA	TRBV9	TRBJ1-1	once	CASSVRGGTNTEAFF	TGTGCCAGCAGCGTCCGGGGGGGTACGAACACTGAAGCTTTCTTT
TRBD1	TRBV5-1	TRBJ2-7	NA	CASSLQDRGYEQYF	TGCGCCAGCAGCTTACAGGACAGGGGCTACGAGCAGTACTTC
NA	TRBV13	TRBJ2-3	NA	CASSPWGGGRTDTQYF	TGTGCCAGCAGCCCCTGGGGAGGGGGCCGCACAGATACGCAGTATTTT
TRBD1	TRBV30	TRBJ2-3	NA	CAWSDRDRGFPDTQYF	TGTGCCTGGAGTGACCGGGACAGGGGGTTTCCAGATACGCAGTATTTT
NA	TRBV28	TRBJ2-7	NA	CASSHWQEVWEQYF	TGTGCCAGCAGTCACTGGCAGGAAGTCTGGGAGCAGTACTTC
NA	TRBV7-2	TRBJ2-3	few	CASSLRWDSSTDTQYF	TGTGCCAGCAGCTTAAGGTGGGACTCTAGCACAGATACGCAGTATTTT
TRBD2	TRBV9	TRBJ2-5	NA	CASSKRLAGGKETQYF	TGTGCCAGCAGCAAGAGACTAGCGGGAGGTAAAGAGACCCAGTACTTC
TRBD1	TRBV5-6	TRBJ2-7	NA	CASSYRDRGFREQYF	TGTGCCAGCAGCTACCGGGACAGGGGATTTCGCGAGCAGTACTTC
NA	TRBV28	TRBJ2-7	few	CASSRARLYSYEQYF	TGTGCCAGCAGTCGGGCGAGACTTTATTCCTACGAGCAGTACTTC
TRBD1	TRBV11-3	TRBJ1-2	few	CASSLHSGTANYGYTF	TGTGCCAGCAGCCTACATTCCGGGACAGCTAACTATGGCTACACCTTC
NA	TRBV7-9	TRBJ1-2	NA	CASSLWANYGYTF	TGTGCCAGCAGCTTATGGGCTAACTATGGCTACACCTTC
TRBD1	TRBV28	TRBJ2-4	NA	CASVSDRAGNIQYF	TGTGCCAGCGTGTCTGACAGGGCCGGCAACATTCAGTACTTC
NA	TRBV5-1	TRBJ1-5	NA	CASSIGGNQPQHF	TGCGCCAGCAGCATCGGGGGCAATCAGCCCCAGCATTTT
TRBD2	TRBV5-1	TRBJ2-3	NA	CASSLGTSGSVADTQYF	TGCGCCAGCAGCTTAGGGACTAGCGGGAGCGTCGCAGATACGCAGTATTTT
NA	TRBV7-2	TRBJ1-4	few	CASSLDPGLVEKLFF	TGTGCCAGCAGCTTAGACCCAGGGCTGGTTGAAAAACTGTTTTTT
NA	TRBV30	TRBJ2-7	NA	CAWSAGHLAYEQYF	TGTGCCTGGAGTGCGGGACACTTGGCCTACGAGCAGTACTTC
TRBD1	TRBV5-1	TRBJ1-3	NA	CASSLAPGGEGQRGNTIYF	TGCGCCAGCAGCTTGGCTCCAGGGGGTGAAGGTCAGCGTGGAAACACCATATATTTT
NA	TRBV7-9	TRBJ2-5	NA	CASSRGASETQYF	TGTGCCAGCAGCCGGGGGGCTTCGGAGACCCAGTACTTC
NA	TRBV5-1	TRBJ2-4	NA	CASSLTAGQKNIQYF	TGCGCCAGCAGCTTGACAGCGGGACAGAAAAACATTCAGTACTTC
NA	TRBV7-2	TRBJ2-5	NA	CASSPLRDVETQYF	TGTGCCAGCAGCCCACTGCGGGATGTAGAGACCCAGTACTTC
NA	TRBV5-8	TRBJ1-4	NA	CASSFNRITNEKLFF	TGTGCCAGCAGCTTTAACCGAATAACTAATGAAAAACTGTTTTTT
NA	TRBV15	TRBJ2-5	many	CATSRDTYQETQYF	TGTGCCACCAGCAGAGATACGTACCAAGAGACCCAGTACTTC
NA	TRBV5-6	TRBJ2-5	NA	CASSLVETQYF	TGTGCCAGCAGCTTGGTAGAGACCCAGTACTTC
NA	TRBV6-5	TRBJ2-5	NA	CASSYVSFETQYF	TGTGCCAGCAGTTACGTTTCGTTTGAGACCCAGTACTTC
TRBD1	TRBV27	TRBJ1-5	NA	CASSLAFPGQGNQPQHF	TGTGCCAGCAGTTTAGCCTTTCCGGGACAGGGGAATCAGCCCCAGCATTTT
NA	TRBV7-9	TRBJ1-5	NA	CASSLEVSGDGRWDQPQHF	TGTGCCAGCAGCTTAGAAGTTTCAGGGGACGGACGTTGGGATCAGCCCCAGCATTTT
TRBD2	TRBV9	TRBJ2-2	NA	CASSAGTSGRESTGELFF	TGTGCCAGCAGCGCGGGGACTAGCGGGAGAGAAAGCACCGGGGAGCTGTTTTTT
TRBD1	TRBV28	TRBJ1-2	NA	CASRPTGTVNYGYTF	TGTGCCAGCAGACCCACCGGGACAGTCAATTATGGCTACACCTTC
NA	TRBV7-9	TRBJ1-5	once	CASSRDMNQPQHF	TGTGCCAGCAGCCGCGACATGAATCAGCCCCAGCATTTT
NA	TRBV6-4	TRBJ1-1	few	CASRDDALETEAFF	TGTGCCAGCAGGGACGACGCCTTAGAGACTGAAGCTTTCTTT